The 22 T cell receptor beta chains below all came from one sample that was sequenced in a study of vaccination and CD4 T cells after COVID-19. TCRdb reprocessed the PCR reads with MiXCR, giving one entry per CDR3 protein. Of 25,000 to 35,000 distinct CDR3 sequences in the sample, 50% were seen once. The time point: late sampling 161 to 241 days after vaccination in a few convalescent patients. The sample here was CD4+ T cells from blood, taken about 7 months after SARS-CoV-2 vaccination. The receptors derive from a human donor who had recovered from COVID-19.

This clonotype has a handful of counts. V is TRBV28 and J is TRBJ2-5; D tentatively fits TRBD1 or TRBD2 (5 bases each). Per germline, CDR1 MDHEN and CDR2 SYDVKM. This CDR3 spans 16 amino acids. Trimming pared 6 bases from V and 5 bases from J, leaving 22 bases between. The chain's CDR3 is CASSSPRQGPWETQYF. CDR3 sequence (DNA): TGTGCCAGCAGCTCCCCCCGGCAGGGACCCTGGGAGACCCAGTACTTC.

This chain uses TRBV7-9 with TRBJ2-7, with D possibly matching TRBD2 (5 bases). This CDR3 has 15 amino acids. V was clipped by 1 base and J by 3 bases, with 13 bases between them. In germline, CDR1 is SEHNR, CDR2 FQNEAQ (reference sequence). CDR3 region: CASSLVTKGDYEQYF. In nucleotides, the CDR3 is TGTGCCAGCAGCTTAGTGACTAAAGGAGACTACGAGCAGTACTTC.

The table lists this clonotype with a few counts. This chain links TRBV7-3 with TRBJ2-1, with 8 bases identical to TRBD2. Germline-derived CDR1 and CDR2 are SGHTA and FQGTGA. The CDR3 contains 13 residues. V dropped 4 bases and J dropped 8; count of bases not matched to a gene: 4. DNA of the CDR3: TGTGCCAGCAGCTCCATTAGCGGGGATGAGCAGTTCTTC. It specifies CASSSISGDEQFF.

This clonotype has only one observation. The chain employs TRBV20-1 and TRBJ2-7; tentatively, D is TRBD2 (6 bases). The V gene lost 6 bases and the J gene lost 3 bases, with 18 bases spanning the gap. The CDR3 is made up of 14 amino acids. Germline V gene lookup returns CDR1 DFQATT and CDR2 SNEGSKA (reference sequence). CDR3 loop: CSATDGTFLYEQYF. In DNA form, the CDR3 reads TGCAGTGCCACCGACGGGACTTTTCTCTACGAGCAGTACTTC.

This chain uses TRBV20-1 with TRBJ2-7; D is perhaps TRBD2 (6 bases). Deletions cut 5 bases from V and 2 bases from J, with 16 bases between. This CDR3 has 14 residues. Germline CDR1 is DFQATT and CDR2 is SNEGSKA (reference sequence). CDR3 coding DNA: TGCAGTGCTGGGGGACTCTCCAATCCCTACGAGCAGTACTTC. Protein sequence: CSAGGLSNPYEQYF.

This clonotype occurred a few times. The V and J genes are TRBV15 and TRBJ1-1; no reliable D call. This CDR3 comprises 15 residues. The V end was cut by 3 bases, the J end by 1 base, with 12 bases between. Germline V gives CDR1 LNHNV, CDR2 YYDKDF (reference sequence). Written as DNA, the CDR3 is TGTGCCACCAGCAGGCCTGGAACGGCGAACACTGAAGCTTTCTTT. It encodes CATSRPGTANTEAFF.

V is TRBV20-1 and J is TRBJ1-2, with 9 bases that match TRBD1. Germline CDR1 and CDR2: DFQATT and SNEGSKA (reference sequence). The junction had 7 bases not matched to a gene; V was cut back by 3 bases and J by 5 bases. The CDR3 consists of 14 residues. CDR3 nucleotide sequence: TGCAGTGCTAGCCCGGGACAGGGAATATATGGCTACACCTTC. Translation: CSASPGQGIYGYTF.

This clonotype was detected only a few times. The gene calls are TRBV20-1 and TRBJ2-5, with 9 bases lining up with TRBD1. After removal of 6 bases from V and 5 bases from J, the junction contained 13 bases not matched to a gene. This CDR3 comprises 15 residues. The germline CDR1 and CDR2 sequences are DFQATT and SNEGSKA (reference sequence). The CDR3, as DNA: TGCAGTGCGTCGACCGGCGGGACAGGGTTTGAGACCCAGTACTTC. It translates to CSASTGGTGFETQYF.

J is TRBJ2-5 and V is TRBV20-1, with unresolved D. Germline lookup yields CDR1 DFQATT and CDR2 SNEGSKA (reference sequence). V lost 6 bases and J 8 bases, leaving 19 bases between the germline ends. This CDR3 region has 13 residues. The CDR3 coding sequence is TGCAGTGCCCGGGCAGGACCAAGAAATACCCAGTACTTC. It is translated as CSARAGPRNTQYF.

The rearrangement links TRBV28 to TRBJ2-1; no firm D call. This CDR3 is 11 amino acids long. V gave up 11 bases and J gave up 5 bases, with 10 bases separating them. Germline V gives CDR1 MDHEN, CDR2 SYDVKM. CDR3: CALPRDNEQFF. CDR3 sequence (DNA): TGTGCCCTCCCACGAGACAATGAGCAGTTCTTC.

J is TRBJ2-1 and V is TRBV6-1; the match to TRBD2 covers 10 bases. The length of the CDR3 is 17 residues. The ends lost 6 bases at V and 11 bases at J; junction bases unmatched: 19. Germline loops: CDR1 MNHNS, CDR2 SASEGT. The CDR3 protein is CASSSTRGTSAIGKQFF. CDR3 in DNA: TGTGCCAGCAGCTCTACACGTGGGACTAGCGCTATTGGAAAGCAGTTCTTC.

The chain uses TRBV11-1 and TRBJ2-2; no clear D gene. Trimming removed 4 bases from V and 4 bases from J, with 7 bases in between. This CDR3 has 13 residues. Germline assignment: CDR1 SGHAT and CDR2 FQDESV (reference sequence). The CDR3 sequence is CASSSRRTGELFF. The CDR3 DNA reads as TGTGCCAGCAGCTCCCGACGCACCGGGGAGCTGTTTTTT.

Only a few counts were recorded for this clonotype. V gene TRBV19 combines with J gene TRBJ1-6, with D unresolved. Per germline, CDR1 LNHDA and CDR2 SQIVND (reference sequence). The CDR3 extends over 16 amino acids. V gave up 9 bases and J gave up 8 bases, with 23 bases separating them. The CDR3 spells CASNSLRAKRDSPLHF. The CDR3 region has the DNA TGTGCCAGCAATTCGTTGAGGGCCAAGAGAGATTCACCCCTCCACTTT.

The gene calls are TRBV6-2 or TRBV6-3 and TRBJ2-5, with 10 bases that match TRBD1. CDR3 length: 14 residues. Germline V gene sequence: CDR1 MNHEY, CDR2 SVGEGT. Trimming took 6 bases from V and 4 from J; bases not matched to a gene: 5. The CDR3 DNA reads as TGTGCCAGCAGAATGACAGGGGGCAGAGAGACCCAGTACTTC. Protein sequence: CASRMTGGRETQYF.

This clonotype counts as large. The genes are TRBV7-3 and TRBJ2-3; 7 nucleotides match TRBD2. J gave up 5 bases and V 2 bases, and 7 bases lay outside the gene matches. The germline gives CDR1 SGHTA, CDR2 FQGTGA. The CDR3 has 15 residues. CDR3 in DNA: TGTGCCAGCAGCTTAGGCGGGAGAAATGGAGATACGCAGTATTTT. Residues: CASSLGGRNGDTQYF.

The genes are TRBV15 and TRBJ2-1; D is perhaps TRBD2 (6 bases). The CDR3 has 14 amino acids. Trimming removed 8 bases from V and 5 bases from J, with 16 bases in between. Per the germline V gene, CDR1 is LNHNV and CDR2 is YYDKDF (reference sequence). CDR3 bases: TGTGCCACCCGACTTGAAATAGCGGACAATGAGCAGTTCTTC. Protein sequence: CATRLEIADNEQFF.

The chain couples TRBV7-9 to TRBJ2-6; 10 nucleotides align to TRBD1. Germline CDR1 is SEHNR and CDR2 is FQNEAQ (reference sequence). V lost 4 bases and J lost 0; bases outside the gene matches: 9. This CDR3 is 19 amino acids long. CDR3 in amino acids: CASSSWDRGFSSGANVLTF. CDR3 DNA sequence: TGTGCCAGCAGCTCCTGGGACAGGGGATTTTCCTCTGGGGCCAACGTCCTGACTTTC.

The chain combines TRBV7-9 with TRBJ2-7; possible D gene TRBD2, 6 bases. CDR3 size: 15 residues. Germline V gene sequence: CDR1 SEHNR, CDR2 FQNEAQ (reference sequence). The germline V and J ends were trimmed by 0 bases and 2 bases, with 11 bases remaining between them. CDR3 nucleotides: TGTGCCAGCAGCTTAGCAGGGGACTCCGCCTACGAGCAGTACTTC. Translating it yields CASSLAGDSAYEQYF.

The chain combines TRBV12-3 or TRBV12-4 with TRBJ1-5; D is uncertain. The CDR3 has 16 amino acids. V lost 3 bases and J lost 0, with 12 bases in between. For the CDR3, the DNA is TGTGCCAGCAGTTTGAAGGTAGGGTATAGCAATCAGCCCCAGCATTTT. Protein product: CASSLKVGYSNQPQHF.

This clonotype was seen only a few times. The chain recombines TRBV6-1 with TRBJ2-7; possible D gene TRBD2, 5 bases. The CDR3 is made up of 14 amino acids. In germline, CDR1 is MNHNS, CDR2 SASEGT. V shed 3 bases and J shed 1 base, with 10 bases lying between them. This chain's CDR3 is CASSDLAASYEQYF. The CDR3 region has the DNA TGTGCCAGCAGTGATCTAGCCGCGTCCTACGAGCAGTACTTC.

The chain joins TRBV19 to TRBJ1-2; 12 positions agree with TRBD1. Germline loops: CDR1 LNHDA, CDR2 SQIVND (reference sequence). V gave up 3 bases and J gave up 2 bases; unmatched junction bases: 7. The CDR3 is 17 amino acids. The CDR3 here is CASSIPGQGATNYGYTF. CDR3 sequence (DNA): TGTGCCAGTAGTATTCCGGGACAGGGGGCGACGAACTATGGCTACACCTTC.

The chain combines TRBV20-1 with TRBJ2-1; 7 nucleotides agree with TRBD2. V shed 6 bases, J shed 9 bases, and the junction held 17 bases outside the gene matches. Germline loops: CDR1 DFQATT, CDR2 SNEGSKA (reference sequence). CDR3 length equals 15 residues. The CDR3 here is CSAPLSAGEVGEQFF. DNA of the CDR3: TGCAGTGCCCCCCTTTCCGCGGGAGAGGTGGGTGAGCAGTTCTTC.